Listed below are T cell receptor beta chains from one sample, sequenced in a study of metastatic and nonmetastatic thyroid tumors. With MiXCR, TCRdb reprocessed the PCR reads. There are thousands of clones in the sample; around 29% occur only once, and over 20% lies in the top ten. The sequenced sample was tumor tissue. All receptors derive from a female donor with papillary thyroid cancer or a benign thyroid nodule (not recorded which). Some clones in this sample may be carry-over from other donors' samples. Both conserved end residues are part of each CDR3. A D gene is named only where the DNA matches it firmly. Clone size appears in some rows only: once, few, many, or a class for an expanded clone.

V: TRBV12-3/TRBV12-4; D: TRBD2; J: TRBJ2-1; size: -; DNA: TGTGCCAGCAGTTTTGGAGGGAGGGACTACAATGAGCAGTTCTTC; CDR3: CASSFGGRDYNEQFF
V: TRBV9; D: TRBD2; J: TRBJ2-1; size: medium-sized; DNA: TGTGCCAGCAGCGTAGGCGGACTGAAGGGACTAGCTCACAATGAGCAGTTCTTC; CDR3: CASSVGGLKGLAHNEQFF
V: TRBV15; D: TRBD2; J: TRBJ2-1; size: many; DNA: TGTGCCACCAGCAGTGAGAAAGCGGGGGCAACCTACAATGAGCAGTTCTTC; CDR3: CATSSEKAGATYNEQFF
V: TRBV19; D: TRBD2; J: TRBJ2-1; size: -; DNA: TGTGCCAGTAGCGTGAGGTCAGCGGGGGGGCCTTATGAGCAGTTCTTC; CDR3: CASSVRSAGGPYEQFF
V: TRBV6-1; D: -; J: TRBJ2-2; size: medium-sized; DNA: TGTGCCAGCAGTGTGATTACCGGGGAGCTGTTTTTT; CDR3: CASSVITGELFF
V: TRBV6-1; D: TRBD1; J: TRBJ2-7; size: -; DNA: TGTGCCAGCAGTGCCGGGACAGGGGGCTACGAGCAGTACTTC; CDR3: CASSAGTGGYEQYF
V: TRBV5-1; D: TRBD2; J: TRBJ2-1; size: -; DNA: TGCGCCAGCAGCTGGACTAGCGGGAGGTTTTCCTACAATGAGCAGTTCTTC; CDR3: CASSWTSGRFSYNEQFF
V: TRBV6-1; D: TRBD2; J: TRBJ2-1; size: medium-sized; DNA: TGTGCCAGCAAGCTAGCGGGAGGGCTATACAATGAGCAGTTCTTC; CDR3: CASKLAGGLYNEQFF
V: TRBV20-1; D: TRBD2; J: TRBJ2-3; size: -; DNA: TGCAGTGGGCGAGCGGGAGGGAACACAGATACGCAGTATTTT; CDR3: CSGRAGGNTDTQYF
V: TRBV30; D: -; J: TRBJ1-4; size: -; DNA: TGTGCCTGGAGTGTACTCGCGGTCGGCAGCCGCCGCTTCAATGAAAAACTGTTTTTT; CDR3: CAWSVLAVGSRRFNEKLFF
V: TRBV19; D: -; J: TRBJ2-7; size: few; DNA: TGTGCCAGTAGTATACGAGTAACCTACGAGCAGTACTTC; CDR3: CASSIRVTYEQYF
V: TRBV12-3/TRBV12-4; D: -; J: TRBJ2-5; size: -; DNA: TGTGCCAGCAGCCTAAGGAGAGAGACTCAGTACTTC; CDR3: CASSLRRETQYF
V: TRBV5-5; D: -; J: TRBJ2-1; size: medium-sized; DNA: TGTGCCAGCAGCTGGGGGAATGAGCAGTTCTTC; CDR3: CASSWGNEQFF
V: TRBV12-3/TRBV12-4; D: TRBD1; J: TRBJ2-1; size: many; DNA: TGTGCCAGCAGCCTCGACAGGGGATTTGGCTCCTACGATGAGCAGTTCTTC; CDR3: CASSLDRGFGSYDEQFF
V: TRBV20-1; D: -; J: TRBJ1-5; size: many; DNA: TGCAGTGCTTCCGGGACTCGGCCCAATCAGCCCCAGCATTTT; CDR3: CSASGTRPNQPQHF
V: TRBV12-3/TRBV12-4; D: -; J: TRBJ1-2; size: medium-sized; DNA: TGTGCCAGCAGTCGCCAAGCAGGCTACACCTTC; CDR3: CASSRQAGYTF